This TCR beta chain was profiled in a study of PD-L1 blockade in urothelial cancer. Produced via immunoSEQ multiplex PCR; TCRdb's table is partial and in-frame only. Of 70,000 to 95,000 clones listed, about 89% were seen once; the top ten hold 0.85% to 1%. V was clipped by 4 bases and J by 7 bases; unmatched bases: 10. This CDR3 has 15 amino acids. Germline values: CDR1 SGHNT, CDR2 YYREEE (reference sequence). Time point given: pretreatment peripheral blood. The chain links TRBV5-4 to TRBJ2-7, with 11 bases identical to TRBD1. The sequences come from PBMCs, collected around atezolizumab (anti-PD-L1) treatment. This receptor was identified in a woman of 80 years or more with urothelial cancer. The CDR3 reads CASSPRGQGANEQYF. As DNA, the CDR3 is TGTGCCAGCAGCCCTCGAGGACAGGGGGCGAATGAGCAGTACTTC.